This TCR beta chain comes out of a study of cytotoxic CD8 clonotypes in ibrutinib-treated CLL. This clone has more than one count but fewer than ten. Trimming took 3 bases from V and 8 from J, leaving 14 bases between them. The CDR3 has 13 residues. Germline-derived CDR1 and CDR2 are SGHTA and FQGNSA. Profiling relied on immunoSEQ multiplex PCR, and the TCRdb table lists in-frame clones only, not all of them. The sample lists more than 8,000 clones; around 60% were seen once. The V call is TRBV7-2, the J call TRBJ2-7; D not resolved. The TCR was taken from a human donor with chronic lymphocytic leukemia. The input for sequencing was PBMCs, taken before ibrutinib treatment. This CDR3 is CASSFGWASKQYF. For the CDR3, the DNA is TGTGCCAGCAGCTTCGGATGGGCCTCAAAGCAGTACTTC.